Listed here are 26 T cell receptor beta chains from one sample, sequenced in a study of T cells in women clearing cervical HPV infection. Some clones are missing from TCRdb's copy, which holds only in-frame ones; the method was immunoSEQ multiplex PCR. Its clone listing holds 30,000 to 35,000 clones. Sequencing was performed on blood buffy coat. All receptors come from a woman between 18 and 70 years old with a cervical HPV16 infection that either progressed to CIN3+ or cleared (not recorded which).

Of note for this clone: Read data end 3 residues before the CDR3 end; the end is taken from the germline J gene. This rearrangement joins TRBV5-1 to TRBJ2-3, with D possibly matching TRBD2 (6 bases). The CDR3 is made up of 14 amino acids. Per the germline V gene, CDR1 is SGHRS and CDR2 is YFSETQ. CDR3 DNA, as far as it was read: TGCGCCAGCTCTTTGCGGGGTGGCCAAGAGACG. As protein: CASSLRGGQET. The full CDR3 is CASSLRGGQETQYF.

As regards this clone: The CDR3 end falls 3 residues outside the read, so it is completed with the germline J gene. The chain carries TRBV20-1 and TRBJ1-2; 7 bases agree with TRBD1. CDR1 and CDR2 (germline): DFQATT, SNEGSKA (reference sequence). Losses at the gene ends were 3 bases for V and 4 bases for J; bases not matched to a gene: 8. The CDR3 extends over 14 amino acids. CDR3 in amino acids: CSASPQGDFYGYTF. The covered CDR3 bases are TGCAGTGCTAGCCCTCAGGGGGATTTCTATGGC.

Concerning this clone itself: The CDR3 is cut off 3 residues early in the read; its end comes from the germline J gene. The chain is built from TRBV19 and TRBJ1-3, with D possibly TRBD1 on 5 matching bases. The CDR3 has 13 amino acids. Trimming removed 8 bases from V and 4 bases from J, with 12 bases in between. Germline V gives CDR1 LNHDA, CDR2 SQIVND (reference sequence). The CDR3 loop reads CASADIAGNTIYF. Incomplete CDR3 DNA: TGTGCCAGTGCGGACATTGCCGGAAACACC. Full variable domain (remainder filled in from reference TRBV19 and TRBJ1-3): DGGITQSPKYLFRKEGQNVTLSCEQNLNHDAMYWYRQDPGQGLRLIYYSQIVNDFQKGDIAEGYSVSREKKESFPLTVTSAQKNPTAFYLCASADIAGNTIYFGEGSWLTVV.

Of note for this clone: The CDR3 goes on 3 residues after the read ends, and that part is filled in from the germline J gene. This chain links TRBV7-3 with TRBJ1-2; 9 bases fit TRBD1. The V gene's germline CDR1 is SGHTA and CDR2 FQGTGA. This CDR3 comprises 22 residues. This CDR3 is CASSLTPPEPMGQGQLYYDYTF. The CDR3 DNA, read in part, is TGTGCCAGCAGCTTAACACCCCCAGAACCCATGGGACAGGGTCAACTCTACTACGAC.

The part of the CDR3 DNA that was read is TGTGCCAGCAGCCGACGGGACATTGGGGATGAAAAA. It encodes CASSRRDIGDEK. The full CDR3 sequence reads CASSRRDIGDEKAFF. V usage is TRBV7-2 and J usage is TRBJ1-1; the D gene is possibly TRBD1 (6 bases). The DNA ends 3 residues before the CDR3 does, and the rest of the CDR3 is filled in from the germline J gene. Germline values: CDR1 SGHTA, CDR2 FQGNSA. The CDR3 covers 15 residues.

For this clone: From the germline J gene comes the end of the CDR3, since the read stops 3 residues before it. This rearrangement joins TRBV11-2 to TRBJ1-4; maybe TRBD1 (5 bases). Germline V gene lookup returns CDR1 SGHAT and CDR2 FQNNGV. V was pared by 2 bases and J by 5 bases, with 12 bases between. This CDR3 comprises 15 residues. CDR3 DNA, as far as it was read: TGTGCCAGCAGCTTAAGGGGTTGGAACAATGAAAAA. This translates into CASSLRGWNNEK. The whole CDR3 protein reads CASSLRGWNNEKLFF.

A remark on this clone: The read finishes 3 residues shy of the CDR3 end, and the germline J gene is used to complete it. The chain couples TRBV4-2 to TRBJ2-2; D may be TRBD1 (5 bases). Germline V gene lookup returns CDR1 LGHNA and CDR2 YNFKEQ. The germline V and J ends were trimmed by 1 base and 5 bases, with 8 bases remaining between them. CDR3 size: 14 residues. The CDR3 is CASSQGTFTGELFF. CDR3 DNA (partial): TGTGCCAGCAGCCAAGGGACATTTACCGGGGAG.

A word on this clone: The read ends 3 residues early relative to the CDR3; the germline J gene fills the gap. This CDR3 is also generated by other DNA sequences in the sample. The chain carries TRBV7-3 and TRBJ1-2, with D possibly matching TRBD1 (6 bases). In germline, CDR1 is SGHTA, CDR2 FQGTGA. This CDR3 spans 15 amino acids. CDR3 residues: CASSRLAGGTDTYTF. The part of the CDR3 DNA that was read is TGTGCCAGCAGTCGACTAGCGGGGGGCACAGATACC. The variable domain in full, completed from reference TRBV7-3 and TRBJ1-2, reads GAGVSQTPSNKVTEKGKYVELRCDPISGHTALYWYRQSLGQGPEFLIYFQGTGAADDSGLPNDRFFAVRPEGSVSTLKIQRTERGDSAVYLCASSRLAGGTDTYTFGSGTRLTVV.

The DNA read from the CDR3 is TGTGCCAGCTCACCTTTGGGGGGGACGATGCGGACAGATACG. Encoded protein: CASSPLGGTMRTDT. Given in full, the CDR3 is CASSPLGGTMRTDTQYF. The V and J genes are TRBV18 and TRBJ2-3, with TRBD2 identical over 7 bases. The DNA ends 3 residues before the CDR3 does, and the rest of the CDR3 is filled in from the germline J gene. Trimming took 3 bases from V and 3 from J; bases not matched to a gene: 12. Germline values: CDR1 KGHSH, CDR2 LQKENI. The CDR3 has 17 residues.

Regarding this clone: Read coverage stops 3 residues before the CDR3 terminus; the germline J gene supplies the remainder. This chain joins TRBV29-1 and TRBJ2-7; 8 nucleotides align to TRBD2. Trimming cost V 8 bases and J 3 bases; bases outside gene matches: 9. Germline V CDR1 and CDR2: SQVTM, ANQGSEA. The CDR3 is 13 residues long. CDR3 bases read: TGCAGCTTTCAAAGCGGGGGAGGCTACGAG. Translated: CSFQSGGGYE. In full, the CDR3 is CSFQSGGGYEQYF.

Concerning this clone itself: Read data end 3 residues before the CDR3 end; the end is taken from the germline J gene. This sequence joins TRBV5-1 and TRBJ2-7; a possible D gene is TRBD1 (6 bases). Trimming cost V 7 bases and J 5 bases, with 22 bases left between them. The CDR3 spans 15 residues. Germline values: CDR1 SGHRS, CDR2 YFSETQ. Partial CDR3 DNA: TGCGCCAGCGGTCTACAGGGCTACTCTTCCGACGAG. Protein product: CASGLQGYSSDE. The full CDR3 sequence reads CASGLQGYSSDEQYF.

Remarks on this clone: The read ends 3 residues early relative to the CDR3; the germline J gene fills the gap. The chain links TRBV7-3 to TRBJ2-4; 9 positions match TRBD1. The CDR3 covers 14 residues. Germline loops: CDR1 SGHTA, CDR2 FQGTGA. This CDR3 reads CASSIGTGWDGQYF. The CDR3 bases that were read are TGTGCCAGCAGCATAGGGACAGGGTGGGATGGT. The full variable domain, completed using reference TRBV7-3 and TRBJ2-4, is GAGVSQTPSNKVTEKGKYVELRCDPISGHTALYWYRQSLGQGPEFLIYFQGTGAADDSGLPNDRFFAVRPEGSVSTLKIQRTERGDSAVYLCASSIGTGWDGQYFGAGTRLSVL.

A note on this clone: The read stops 3 residues short of the end of the CDR3; the missing end is completed from the germline J gene. This rearrangement joins TRBV5-1 to TRBJ1-5; 11 positions match TRBD1. After removal of 4 bases from V and 0 bases from J, the junction contained 12 bases not matched to a gene. The CDR3 sequence is 19 residues long. Per the germline V gene, CDR1 is SGHRS and CDR2 is YFSETQ. CDR3 in amino acids: CASSGRTGGAGYSNQPQHF. The CDR3 bases that were read are TGCGCCAGCAGCGGGCGGACAGGGGGCGCGGGTTATAGCAATCAGCCC.

The CDR3 bases that were read are TGTGCCTTGGAGGTTAGCGGGGGGAGGGATACG. Protein: CALEVSGGRDT. The whole CDR3 reads CALEVSGGRDTQYF. The rearrangement uses TRBV30 and TRBJ2-3, with 10 bases fitting TRBD2. The missing CDR3 end, 3 residues past where the read stops, is filled in from the germline J gene. V lost 7 bases, J lost 6 bases, and 10 bases stayed unmatched. CDR3 length equals 14 residues. Germline CDR1 GTSNPN, CDR2 SVGIG (reference sequence).

As regards this clone: The read ends 3 residues shy of where the CDR3 ends; the end is completed using the germline J gene. The chain combines TRBV6-2 or TRBV6-3 with TRBJ2-7; TRBD1 is a possible D gene (6 bases). The CDR3 loop spans 16 amino acids. The germline V and J ends were trimmed by 6 bases and 5 bases, with 23 bases remaining between them. Germline values: CDR1 MNHEY, CDR2 SVGEGT. CDR3 amino acids: CASSQRDNIRHHEQYF. The CDR3 bases that were read are TGTGCCAGCAGCCAAAGGGACAACATAAGACACCACGAG.

Note on this clone: Sequence at one end of the junction differs from germline and may be a read error. The CDR3 end falls 3 residues outside the read, so it is completed with the germline J gene. The rearrangement links TRBV2 to TRBJ1-2; D not resolved. Germline CDR1 is SNHLY and CDR2 is FYNNEI. This CDR3 spans 15 amino acids. The CDR3 DNA, read in part, is TGTGTCAGCAGCGCTACTGGTGCCGGTAGCTATGGC. It translates to CVSSATGAGSYG. The full CDR3 protein reads CVSSATGAGSYGYTF.

Turning to this clone: From the germline J gene comes the end of the CDR3, since the read stops 3 residues before it. The gene calls are TRBV11-2 and TRBJ2-5, with no clear D. The CDR3 is 13 residues long. Trimming removed 3 bases at V and 5 bases at J, with 10 bases between. Germline CDR1 SGHAT, CDR2 FQNNGV. Partial CDR3 DNA: TGTGCCAGCAGCTTGCATAGGGCGGAGACC. Translated: CASSLHRAET. The complete CDR3 reads CASSLHRAETQYF.

Regarding this clone: The CDR3 end is not reached by the read, which stops 3 residues before it; the germline J gene fills it in. The V call is TRBV18, the J call TRBJ1-6, with D hard to call. Trimming pared 3 bases from V and 7 bases from J, leaving 13 bases between. This CDR3 is built from 15 residues. Germline CDR1 KGHSH, CDR2 LQKENI. CDR3 region: CASSPSSTGNSPLHF. The CDR3 bases that were read are TGTGCCAGCTCACCTTCCTCAACGGGGAATTCACCC.

Points on this clone: Read coverage stops 3 residues before the CDR3 terminus; the germline J gene supplies the remainder. The V call is TRBV20-1, the J call TRBJ2-4, with no clear D. V gave up 1 base and J gave up 0 bases, with 10 bases separating them. The CDR3 loop spans 15 amino acids. Germline lookup yields CDR1 DFQATT and CDR2 SNEGSKA (reference sequence). The CDR3 sequence: CSARVTDLAKNIQYF. The covered CDR3 bases are TGCAGTGCTAGAGTTACAGATCTAGCCAAAAACATT.

Note on this clone: The read is 3 residues too short to cover the CDR3 end, so that end is filled in from the germline J gene. The V and J genes are TRBV6-2 or TRBV6-3 and TRBJ2-1, with D possibly matching TRBD2 (5 bases). Trimming took off 6 bases at V and 8 bases at J, with 14 bases between the two ends. The CDR3 totals 13 residues. Germline V lookup: CDR1 MNHEY, CDR2 SVGEGT. The chain's CDR3 is CASRIASPYEQFF. CDR3 DNA, as far as it was read: TGTGCCAGCAGAATAGCGAGTCCCTATGAG.

For this clone: Read data end 3 residues before the CDR3 end; the end is taken from the germline J gene. The chain joins TRBV19 to TRBJ1-1; D is perhaps TRBD1 (5 bases). This CDR3 is built from 14 residues. Germline CDR1 and CDR2: LNHDA and SQIVND (reference sequence). V was shortened by 1 base and J by 7 bases, with 13 bases between the two germline ends. The CDR3 loop is CASSIAHSRGEAFF. The sequenced CDR3 bases are TGTGCCAGTAGTATAGCCCACTCTAGGGGTGAA.

A remark on this clone: From the germline J gene comes the end of the CDR3, since the read stops 3 residues before it. The rearrangement uses TRBV11-2 and TRBJ1-3; D unresolved. Trimming cost V 5 bases and J 2 bases, with 7 bases left between them. Germline V gene data show CDR1 as SGHAT and CDR2 as FQNNGV. The CDR3 is made up of 13 amino acids. The CDR3 loop reads CASSLSPGNTIYF. Partial CDR3 DNA: TGTGCCAGCAGCCTGAGCCCTGGAAACACC.

Note on this clone: The missing CDR3 end, 3 residues past where the read stops, is filled in from the germline J gene. This chain uses TRBV6-1 with TRBJ1-3; 10 bases agree with TRBD1. CDR1 and CDR2 from the germline V gene are MNHNS and SASEGT. The CDR3 spans 15 residues. V shed 2 bases, J shed 5 bases, and the junction held 3 bases outside the gene matches. The sequenced CDR3 bases are TGTGCCAGCAGTGAACAGGACAGGGGGAGAAACACC. This translates into CASSEQDRGRNT. The entire CDR3 is CASSEQDRGRNTIYF.

As for this clone: The read stops 3 residues short of the end of the CDR3; the missing end is completed from the germline J gene. The rearrangement links TRBV6-2 or TRBV6-3 to TRBJ2-5; 9 positions match TRBD2. The CDR3 consists of 14 residues. Trimming took 6 bases from V and 4 from J; bases not matched to a gene: 6. Germline V gene lookup returns CDR1 MNHEY and CDR2 SVGEGT. The CDR3 protein is CASRSAGGGETQYF. CDR3 DNA, as far as it was read: TGTGCCAGCAGGTCAGCGGGGGGAGGAGAGACC.

As for this clone: The CDR3 end falls 3 residues outside the read, so it is completed with the germline J gene. The chain is built from TRBV10-3 and TRBJ2-3; maybe TRBD1 (6 bases). Per the germline V gene, CDR1 is ENHRY and CDR2 is SYGVKD. CDR3 length equals 12 residues. CDR3 amino acids: CAIGQTQETQYF. The part of the CDR3 DNA that was read is TGTGCCATCGGACAGACCCAAGAGACG.

Regarding this clone: The read gets to within 3 residues of the CDR3 end, and the germline J gene fills in the rest. The chain recombines TRBV19 with TRBJ1-2; 8 nucleotides align to TRBD1. The CDR3 spans 18 residues. The germline gives CDR1 LNHDA, CDR2 SQIVND (reference sequence). J lost 6 bases, V lost 6 bases, and 21 bases had no gene match. CDR3 DNA, as far as it was read: TGTGCCAGTAGCGTAACCTTATTCAGGGGCAGGGGGCAGGATGGC. It encodes CASSVTLFRGRGQDG. The whole CDR3 reads CASSVTLFRGRGQDGYTF.